What follows are 12 T cell receptor beta chains derived from one specimen sequenced in a study of CD8+CD57+ T cells in acquired aplastic anemia. Sequenced patients had shown CD8+CD57+ cell expansion by flow cytometry. Genomic DNA, serving as template, underwent TCR beta VDJ and CDR3 profiling. Each CDR3 protein gets one entry after TCRdb re-called the reads with MiXCR. The data contain 100,000 to 150,000 distinct CDR3 sequences, almost 40% of them singletons. The sequencing sample was made of sorted CD4+, CD8+, or CD8+CD57+ T cells (not recorded which) from PBMCs. These receptors came from a human donor with aplastic anemia.

Details on this clonotype: It may be a read error: a sequence one base away is much more abundant. V and J are TRBV12-3 or TRBV12-4 and TRBJ1-2; no clear D. Trimming cost V 1 base and J 4 bases, with 10 bases left between them. This CDR3 spans 14 amino acids. CDR3 sequence (DNA): TGTGCCAGCAGTTTAGGAGTTTCGATCTATGGCTACACCTTC. Its translation: CASSLGVSIYGYTF.

The chain joins TRBV20-1 to TRBJ2-3; TRBD2 agrees at 9 bases. The CDR3 is 19 residues long. CDR1 and CDR2 (germline): DFQATT, SNEGSKA (reference sequence). With V trimmed by 2 bases and J by 0 bases, 15 bases remained unmatched. The CDR3 loop is CSARKHSGGVFSSTDTQYF. Written as DNA, the CDR3 is TGCAGTGCTAGAAAACATAGCGGGGGAGTCTTCTCTAGCACAGATACGCAGTATTTT.

This clonotype was recorded many times. This sequence joins TRBV7-2 and TRBJ1-5, with TRBD1 as a possible D gene (6 bases). CDR1 and CDR2 from the germline V gene are SGHTA and FQGNSA. V lost 5 bases to trimming and J lost 5 bases, with 16 bases between them. CDR3 size: 15 residues. The CDR3 bases are TGTGCCAGCAGCCCGGGGGCGCAGGGGTATCAGCCCCAGCATTTT. Its protein is CASSPGAQGYQPQHF.

Ten or more counts support this clonotype. The V call is TRBV5-6, the J call TRBJ1-2; the match to TRBD1 covers 11 bases. The V gene's germline CDR1 is SGHDT and CDR2 YYEEEE. This CDR3 has 14 residues. V dropped 3 bases and J dropped 7; count of bases not matched to a gene: 5. The CDR3, as DNA: TGTGCCAGCAGCTACCGGACAGGGGGCCTTGGCTACACCTTC. Translating it yields CASSYRTGGLGYTF.

To note about this clonotype: A much larger clone sits a single nucleotide away, making a read error possible. This chain links TRBV5-1 with TRBJ2-3; D perhaps matches TRBD2 (6 bases). The germline CDR1 and CDR2 sequences are SGHRS and YFSETQ. Deletions cut 0 bases from V and 1 base from J, with 12 bases between. The CDR3 contains 16 residues. The DNA of the CDR3 is TGCGCCAGCAGCTTGGCCGGGACTGGCGGCACAGATACGCAGTATTTT. Protein sequence: CASSLAGTGGTDTQYF.

The gene calls are TRBV19 and TRBJ2-1; TRBD1 matches 7 bases. This CDR3 is 17 amino acids long. Germline V CDR1 and CDR2: LNHDA, SQIVND (reference sequence). V trimming: 9 bases; J trimming: 8 bases; junction bases outside the gene matches: 22. The chain's CDR3 is CASSFYVPGQIGDEQFF. CDR3 DNA: TGTGCCAGCAGTTTTTATGTCCCGGGACAGATAGGAGATGAGCAGTTCTTC.

The rearrangement joins TRBV18 to TRBJ1-1; D is ambiguous. Germline V gene lookup returns CDR1 KGHSH and CDR2 LQKENI. The CDR3 is made up of 15 amino acids. Trimming cost V 2 bases and J 0 bases, with 10 bases left between them. The CDR3 DNA is TGTGCCAGCTCACCAGGGAGGGAAATGAACACTGAAGCTTTCTTT. Its translation: CASSPGREMNTEAFF.

This clonotype was observed a handful of times. V and J are TRBV6-1 and TRBJ2-7; TRBD1 might be the D (5 bases). Trimming pared 3 bases from V and 2 bases from J, leaving 11 bases between. Per the germline V gene, CDR1 is MNHNS and CDR2 is SASEGT. This CDR3 contains 14 residues. The CDR3 sequence is CASSEGPGTYEQYF. Here the CDR3 DNA reads TGTGCCAGCAGTGAGGGGCCTGGGACCTACGAGCAGTACTTC.

This clonotype was observed once. The CDR3 coding sequence is TGTGCCAGCGGGGACAGCCTCTATGGCTACACCTTC. This gives the protein CASGDSLYGYTF. The chain recombines TRBV19 with TRBJ1-2, with TRBD1 matching 7 bases. The CDR3 runs 12 residues. Looked up from germline, CDR1 is LNHDA and CDR2 is SQIVND (reference sequence). V trimming: 9 bases; J trimming: 4 bases; junction bases outside the gene matches: 5.

Ten or more counts support this clonotype. The chain recombines TRBV7-6 with TRBJ1-6; D might be TRBD1 (6 bases). The V end was cut by 7 bases, the J end by 6 bases, with 13 bases between. Germline V gene lookup returns CDR1 SGHVS and CDR2 FNYEAQ. This CDR3 spans 14 amino acids. The chain's CDR3 is CASNQGIPNSPLHF. DNA of the CDR3: TGTGCCAGCAACCAGGGGATACCTAATTCACCCCTCCACTTT. Complete variable domain (other parts from reference TRBV7-6 and TRBJ1-6): GAGVSQSPRYKVTKRGQDVALRCDPISGHVSLYWYRQALGQGPEFLTYFNYEAQQDKSGLPNDRFSAERPEGSISTLTIQRTEQRDSAMYRCASNQGIPNSPLHFGNGTRLTVT.

Comments on this clonotype: A much larger clone sits a single nucleotide away, making a read error possible. The CDR3 is CASSLGGGSSHQPQHF. DNA for the CDR3: TGTGCCAGCAGCTTAGGGGGCGGCAGTTCACATCAGCCCCAGCATTTT. V and J are TRBV11-2 and TRBJ1-5; D is perhaps TRBD1 (5 bases). V gave up 1 base and J gave up 5 bases, with 15 bases separating them. CDR3 length equals 16 residues. Germline lookup yields CDR1 SGHAT and CDR2 FQNNGV.

The chain couples TRBV19 to TRBJ1-5, with D tentatively TRBD1 (5 bases). Per germline, CDR1 LNHDA and CDR2 SQIVND (reference sequence). Trimming pared 3 bases from V and 5 bases from J, leaving 11 bases between. This CDR3 spans 14 amino acids. The CDR3 coding sequence is TGTGCCAGTAGTATCTCTCAGGGAGATCAGCCCCAGCATTTT. This codes for CASSISQGDQPQHF.